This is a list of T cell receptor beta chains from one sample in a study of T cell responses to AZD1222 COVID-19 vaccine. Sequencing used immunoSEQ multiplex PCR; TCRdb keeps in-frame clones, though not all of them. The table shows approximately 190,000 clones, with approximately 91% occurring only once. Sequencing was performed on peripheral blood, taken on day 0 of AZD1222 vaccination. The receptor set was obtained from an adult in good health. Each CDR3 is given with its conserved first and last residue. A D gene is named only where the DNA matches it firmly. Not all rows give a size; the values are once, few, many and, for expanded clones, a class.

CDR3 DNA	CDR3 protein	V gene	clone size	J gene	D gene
TGCGCCAGCAGCTTGGGCACTAGCGGGGGCCGCACTAGCACAGATACGCAGTATTTT	CASSLGTSGGRTSTDTQYF	TRBV5-1	NA	TRBJ2-3	TRBD2
TGTGCCAGCAGTTGGTTGGAGGGCTTTGGGTTCGATCAGCCCCAGCATTTT	CASSWLEGFGFDQPQHF	TRBV6-2/TRBV6-3	NA	TRBJ1-5	NA
TGTGCCAGCAGTCAGGAGATCAACTCCTACGAGCAGTACTTC	CASSQEINSYEQYF	TRBV27	NA	TRBJ2-7	NA
TGCGCCAGCACAACATTGGCGCTAGCGGGGACACAAGATACGCAGTATTTT	CASTTLALAGTQDTQYF	TRBV5-1	NA	TRBJ2-3	TRBD2
TGTGCCAGCAGTCCATCCTACAATGAGCAGTTCTTC	CASSPSYNEQFF	TRBV28	NA	TRBJ2-1	NA
TGTGCCAGCAGCTTAGCGGGGTCCCATACGCAGTATTTT	CASSLAGSHTQYF	TRBV7-9	NA	TRBJ2-3	NA
TGTGCCAGCAGTTTTGGACGGAATGAGCAGTTCTTC	CASSFGRNEQFF	TRBV27	NA	TRBJ2-1	NA
TGCGCCAGCAGCTTGGTGGGCGGACAGGGAGATGAAAAACTGTTTTTT	CASSLVGGQGDEKLFF	TRBV5-1	NA	TRBJ1-4	TRBD1
TGTGCCAGCAGTGAAATGGTTGGCGAGCAGTACTTC	CASSEMVGEQYF	TRBV25-1	NA	TRBJ2-7	NA
TGTGCCAGCGCGACGGACAGGGTTTCACCCCTCCACTTT	CASATDRVSPLHF	TRBV2	NA	TRBJ1-6	TRBD1
TGCGCCAGCAGCATTAGACAGGGGGCATGGAACACTGAAGCTTTCTTT	CASSIRQGAWNTEAFF	TRBV5-1	NA	TRBJ1-1	TRBD1
TGTGCCAGCAGCTTATGGGACAGGGGGGTCGGGACTGAAGCTTTCTTT	CASSLWDRGVGTEAFF	TRBV13	NA	TRBJ1-1	TRBD1
TGCGCCAGCAGCCAGGGAACACTCACGAACACTGAAGCTTTCTTT	CASSQGTLTNTEAFF	TRBV4-3	once	TRBJ1-1	NA
TGTGCCAGCAGTCCTAGAGGGAGTTCCTATGGCTACACCTTC	CASSPRGSSYGYTF	TRBV6-6	NA	TRBJ1-2	NA
TGTGCCAGCAGCTTCCAGGCCGCCTATGGCTACACCTTC	CASSFQAAYGYTF	TRBV11-2	NA	TRBJ1-2	NA
TGTGCCAGCAGCAAAGACAGGAAGATTGCCTACGAGCAGTACTTC	CASSKDRKIAYEQYF	TRBV27	NA	TRBJ2-7	NA
TGTGCCAGCAGAGCGACAGGGGGGCCATTCTTCTTC	CASRATGGPFFF	TRBV6-5	NA	TRBJ2-1	TRBD1
TGTGCCAGCAGTTTAAGGAGGGAGCTAAGCTACACCTTC	CASSLRRELSYTF	TRBV28	NA	TRBJ1-2	NA
TGTGCCAGCAGGAAGCCGGGACAGGGCAGCTCCTACGAGCAGTACTTC	CASRKPGQGSSYEQYF	TRBV5-5	NA	TRBJ2-7	TRBD1
TGTGCCAGCAGCTTGCGGGGAAATGGCTACACCTTC	CASSLRGNGYTF	TRBV5-4	once	TRBJ1-2	NA
TGTGCCAGCAGACGCATGGGTCAGGGGACCGGGGCCAACGTCCTGACTTTC	CASRRMGQGTGANVLTF	TRBV14	NA	TRBJ2-6	NA
TGTGCCACCAGCCCTGGGGGGGCCAATCAGTTCTTC	CATSPGGANQFF	TRBV15	NA	TRBJ2-1	NA
TGTGCCAGCAGTGAAGGGGGGGCGAACACTGAAGCTTTCTTT	CASSEGGANTEAFF	TRBV6-4	NA	TRBJ1-1	NA
TGTGCCAGCAGCCTCGACAGGGCCGGCAATGAGCAGTTCTTC	CASSLDRAGNEQFF	TRBV7-3	NA	TRBJ2-1	TRBD1
TGTGCCAGCAGCGCCGTCGGGGGGGGGCTTGCAGAGACCCAGTACTTC	CASSAVGGGLAETQYF	TRBV9	NA	TRBJ2-5	TRBD2
TGTGCCAGAAGCTGGACAGGGTTCGACTATGGCTACACCTTC	CARSWTGFDYGYTF	TRBV5-3	NA	TRBJ1-2	TRBD1
TGTGCCAGCCACCCCGGGATCTTATATGGCTACACCTTC	CASHPGILYGYTF	TRBV28	NA	TRBJ1-2	NA